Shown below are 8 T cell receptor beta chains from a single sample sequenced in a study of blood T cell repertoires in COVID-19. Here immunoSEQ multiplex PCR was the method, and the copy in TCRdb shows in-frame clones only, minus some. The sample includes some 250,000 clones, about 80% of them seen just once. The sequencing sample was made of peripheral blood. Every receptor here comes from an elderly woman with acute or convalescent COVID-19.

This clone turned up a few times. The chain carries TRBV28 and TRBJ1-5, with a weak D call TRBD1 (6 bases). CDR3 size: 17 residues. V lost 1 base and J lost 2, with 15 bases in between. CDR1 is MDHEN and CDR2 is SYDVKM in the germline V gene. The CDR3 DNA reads TGTGCCAGCAGTTTATTGAGCGGGGCAGGGGGCAATCAGCCCCAGCATTTT. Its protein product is CASSLLSGAGGNQPQHF.

The CDR3 DNA follows: TGCGCCAGCAGCCGGGGTACGGGTCCCAGGGGTTACAATGAGCAGTTCTTC. Protein product: CASSRGTGPRGYNEQFF. This sequence joins TRBV5-1 and TRBJ2-1; D is perhaps TRBD1 (6 bases). The germline V gene has CDR1 SGHRS and CDR2 YFSETQ. The CDR3 spans 17 residues. The V end lost 4 bases, the J end lost 4 bases, and 21 bases lay between the germline ends.

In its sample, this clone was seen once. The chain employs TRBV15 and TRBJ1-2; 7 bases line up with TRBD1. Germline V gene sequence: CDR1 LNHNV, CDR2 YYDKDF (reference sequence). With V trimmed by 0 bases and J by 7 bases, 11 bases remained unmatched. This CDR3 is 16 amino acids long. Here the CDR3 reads CATSREYRQGEGGYTF. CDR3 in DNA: TGTGCCACCAGCAGAGAATATAGACAGGGTGAGGGTGGCTACACCTTC. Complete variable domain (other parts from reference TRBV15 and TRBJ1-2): DAMVIQNPRYQVTQFGKPVTLSCSQTLNHNVMYWYQQKSSQAPKLLFHYYDKDFNNEADTPDNFQSRRPNTSFCFLDIRSPGLGDTAMYLCATSREYRQGEGGYTFGSGTRLTVV.

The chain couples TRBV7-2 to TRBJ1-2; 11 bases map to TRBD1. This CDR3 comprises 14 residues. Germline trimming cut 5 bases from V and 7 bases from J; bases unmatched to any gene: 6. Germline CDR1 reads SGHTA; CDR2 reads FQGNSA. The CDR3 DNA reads TGTGCCAGCAGCCCTAGGACAGGGGGCGTTGGCTACACCTTC. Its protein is CASSPRTGGVGYTF.

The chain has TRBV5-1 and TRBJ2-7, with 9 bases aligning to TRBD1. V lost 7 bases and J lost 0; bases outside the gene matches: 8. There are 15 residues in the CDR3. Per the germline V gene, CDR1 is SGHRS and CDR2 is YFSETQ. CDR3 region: CASRGQGSSSYEQYF. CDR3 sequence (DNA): TGCGCCAGCCGAGGACAGGGGTCGAGCTCCTACGAGCAGTACTTC. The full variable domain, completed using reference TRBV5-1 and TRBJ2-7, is KAGVTQTPRYLIKTRGQQVTLSCSPISGHRSVSWYQQTPGQGLQFLFEYFSETQRNKGNFPGRFSGRQFSNSRSEMNVSTLELGDSALYLCASRGQGSSSYEQYFGPGTRLTVT.

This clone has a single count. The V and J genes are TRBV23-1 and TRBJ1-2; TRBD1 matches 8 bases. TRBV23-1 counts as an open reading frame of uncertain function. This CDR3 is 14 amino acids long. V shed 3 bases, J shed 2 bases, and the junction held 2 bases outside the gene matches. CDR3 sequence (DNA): TGCGCCAGCAGTCACCACAGGGGGAACTATGGCTACACCTTC. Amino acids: CASSHHRGNYGYTF.

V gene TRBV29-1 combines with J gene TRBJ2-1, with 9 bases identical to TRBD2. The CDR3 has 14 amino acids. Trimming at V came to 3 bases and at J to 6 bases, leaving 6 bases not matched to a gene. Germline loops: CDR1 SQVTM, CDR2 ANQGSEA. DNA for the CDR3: TGCAGCGTTGAGGCGGGGGGGTCTCCCAATGAGCAGTTCTTC. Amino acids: CSVEAGGSPNEQFF.

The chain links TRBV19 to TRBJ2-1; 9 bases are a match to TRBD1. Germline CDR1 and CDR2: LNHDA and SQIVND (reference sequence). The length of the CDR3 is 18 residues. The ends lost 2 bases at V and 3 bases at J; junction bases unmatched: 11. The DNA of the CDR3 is TGTGCCAGTAGTATAAGGGACAGGGACCCTTTCCTCTACAATGAGCAGTTCTTC. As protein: CASSIRDRDPFLYNEQFF.